The TCR beta chain under discussion was sequenced for a study of T-cell memory formation after mild COVID-19. TCR alpha and TCR beta cDNA libraries carrying sample barcodes and UMIs came from 5'RACE with constant-segment primers. TCRdb recomputed calls from the 5' RACE reads with MiXCR, one row per CDR3 protein. The sample carries approximately 300,000 distinct CDR3 sequences, roughly 15% recorded once. Overall study results and limits: Pre-infection memory already had some responding clones, implying cross-reactive memory joined.

There are a few counts of this clonotype. The antigen is undetermined. Sequenced input: PBMCs or a T cell subset sorted from them (not recorded which). This clonotype originated in a young man who had mild COVID-19 (a few samples of this study predate the infection). Cell type and time point are not known.

CDR3 in amino acids: CASSSTGPSGNTIYF. As DNA, the CDR3 is TGTGCCAGCAGCTCCACAGGTCCCTCTGGAAACACCATATATTTT. The chain carries TRBV7-3 and TRBJ1-3; TRBD1 might be the D (5 bases). This CDR3 region has 15 residues. Trimming took off 4 bases at V and 0 bases at J, with 10 bases between the two ends. Germline loops: CDR1 SGHTA, CDR2 FQGTGA.